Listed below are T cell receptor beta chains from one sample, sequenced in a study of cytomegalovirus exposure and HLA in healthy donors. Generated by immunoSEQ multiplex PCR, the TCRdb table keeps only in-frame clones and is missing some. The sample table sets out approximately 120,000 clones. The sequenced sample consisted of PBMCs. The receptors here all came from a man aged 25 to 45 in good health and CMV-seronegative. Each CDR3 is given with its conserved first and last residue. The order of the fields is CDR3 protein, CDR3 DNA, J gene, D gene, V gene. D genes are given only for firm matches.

CDR3aa: CASSRTGWSPLHF; CDR3nt: TGTGCCAGCAGTCGGACAGGGTGGTCACCCCTCCACTTT; j_gene: TRBJ1-6; d_gene: TRBD1; v_gene: TRBV27
CDR3aa: CASSGRGAAFF; CDR3nt: TGTGCCAGCAGCGGTCGAGGAGCAGCTTTCTTT; j_gene: TRBJ1-1; d_gene: .; v_gene: TRBV6-1
CDR3aa: CASSIGPGAEDTEAFF; CDR3nt: TGTGCCAGTAGTATAGGCCCAGGGGCTGAGGACACTGAAGCTTTCTTT; j_gene: TRBJ1-1; d_gene: .; v_gene: TRBV19
CDR3aa: CASSLTGRYEQYF; CDR3nt: TGTGCCAGCAGCTTGACAGGGCGCTACGAGCAGTACTTC; j_gene: TRBJ2-7; d_gene: TRBD1; v_gene: TRBV27
CDR3aa: CASSFQGVAYNEQFF; CDR3nt: TGTGCCAGCAGCTTTCAGGGGGTTGCCTACAATGAGCAGTTCTTC; j_gene: TRBJ2-1; d_gene: TRBD1; v_gene: TRBV7-2
CDR3aa: CASSFLSGGNTEAFF; CDR3nt: TGTGCCAGCAGCTTTCTTAGTGGAGGGAACACTGAAGCTTTCTTT; j_gene: TRBJ1-1; d_gene: .; v_gene: TRBV11-2
CDR3aa: CAWDRGREQPQHF; CDR3nt: TGTGCCTGGGACAGGGGGCGAGAACAGCCCCAGCATTTT; j_gene: TRBJ1-5; d_gene: TRBD1; v_gene: TRBV30
CDR3aa: CASGLTLGGGEQFF; CDR3nt: TGTGCTAGTGGTTTGACCCTAGGCGGGGGTGAGCAGTTCTTC; j_gene: TRBJ2-1; d_gene: TRBD2; v_gene: TRBV12-5
CDR3aa: CASSQDRDPTDTQYF; CDR3nt: TGCGCCAGCAGCCAGGACAGGGATCCCACAGATACGCAGTATTTT; j_gene: TRBJ2-3; d_gene: TRBD1; v_gene: TRBV4-3
CDR3aa: CASTFGTANNEQFF; CDR3nt: TGTGCCAGCACCTTCGGGACAGCCAACAATGAGCAGTTCTTC; j_gene: TRBJ2-1; d_gene: TRBD1; v_gene: TRBV28
CDR3aa: CASSSEASRYEQYF; CDR3nt: TGTGCCAGCAGCTCGGAGGCTAGTCGGTACGAGCAGTACTTC; j_gene: TRBJ2-7; d_gene: .; v_gene: TRBV7-9
CDR3aa: CASSPWDRESYEQYF; CDR3nt: TGTGCCAGCAGCCCCTGGGACAGGGAATCCTACGAGCAGTACTTC; j_gene: TRBJ2-7; d_gene: TRBD1; v_gene: TRBV7-8
CDR3aa: CASSPFGVFSNQPQHF; CDR3nt: TGTGCCAGCAGTCCCTTCGGAGTATTTAGCAATCAGCCCCAGCATTTT; j_gene: TRBJ1-5; d_gene: .; v_gene: TRBV28
CDR3aa: CASSLTPSRGAGTDTQYF; CDR3nt: TGCGCCAGCAGCTTAACCCCTTCGCGGGGGGCGGGCACAGATACGCAGTATTTT; j_gene: TRBJ2-3; d_gene: TRBD2; v_gene: TRBV5-1
CDR3aa: CASSLESRNTEAFF; CDR3nt: TGTGCCAGCAGCTTAGAAAGCAGGAACACTGAGGCTTTCTTT; j_gene: TRBJ1-1; d_gene: .; v_gene: TRBV7-2
CDR3aa: CASSLVRGNTEAFF; CDR3nt: TGTGCCAGCAGCTTAGTCAGGGGGAACACTGAAGCTTTCTTT; j_gene: TRBJ1-1; d_gene: .; v_gene: TRBV7-2
CDR3aa: CASSLGRANEQYF; CDR3nt: TGTGCCAGCAGCCTTGGGAGGGCCAACGAGCAGTACTTC; j_gene: TRBJ2-7; d_gene: TRBD2; v_gene: TRBV7-2
CDR3aa: CASSPQHNSGEQFF; CDR3nt: TGTGCCAGCAGTCCCCAACATAACAGCGGTGAGCAGTTCTTC; j_gene: TRBJ2-1; d_gene: .; v_gene: TRBV6-5
CDR3aa: CASGRDLNTEAFF; CDR3nt: TGTGCCAGCGGGAGGGACCTTAACACTGAAGCTTTCTTT; j_gene: TRBJ1-1; d_gene: .; v_gene: TRBV5-5
CDR3aa: CASSQGGEDNEQFF; CDR3nt: TGTGCCAGCAGCCAAGGGGGGGAGGACAATGAGCAGTTCTTC; j_gene: TRBJ2-1; d_gene: .; v_gene: TRBV4-2
CDR3aa: CASSQTGRSTDTQYF; CDR3nt: TGCGCCAGCAGTCAAACAGGCAGGAGCACAGATACGCAGTATTTT; j_gene: TRBJ2-3; d_gene: .; v_gene: TRBV5-1
CDR3aa: CASSPTPGAGNTIYF; CDR3nt: TGTGCCAGCAGCCCCACCCCAGGGGCCGGAAACACCATATATTTT; j_gene: TRBJ1-3; d_gene: .; v_gene: TRBV7-2
CDR3aa: CASSAVRGSNGYTF; CDR3nt: TGTGCCAGCAGCGCTGTCAGGGGGAGTAATGGCTACACCTTC; j_gene: TRBJ1-2; d_gene: TRBD1; v_gene: TRBV7-2
CDR3aa: CASRRAVGGQETQYF; CDR3nt: TGTGCCAGCAGGCGTGCCGTAGGGGGCCAAGAGACCCAGTACTTC; j_gene: TRBJ2-5; d_gene: .; v_gene: TRBV7-8
CDR3aa: CSVEGLLTDTQYF; CDR3nt: TGCAGCGTTGAAGGACTCCTCACAGATACGCAGTATTTT; j_gene: TRBJ2-3; d_gene: .; v_gene: TRBV29-1
CDR3aa: CSARGASYEQYF; CDR3nt: TGCAGCGCCCGGGGGGCATCCTACGAGCAGTACTTC; j_gene: TRBJ2-7; d_gene: .; v_gene: TRBV29-1